The source of this TCR beta chain is a study of T cell changes during pregnancy in multiple sclerosis. Assay: immunoSEQ multiplex PCR; the TCRdb copy retains only in-frame clones and omits some. The repertoire includes about 59,000 clones, about 87% of them detected once, and roughly 5% sits in the top ten. The CDR3 totals 16 residues. CDR1 is MNHEY, CDR2 SMNVEV, per germline (reference sequence). The specimen was peripheral blood from another person, used as feeder cells. The source of this sequence is a human donor whose cells served as feeder cells for cultures in a pregnancy study. The rearrangement uses TRBV27 and TRBJ2-7; TRBD2 matches at 8 bases. The J call may be incorrect, as the DNA end agrees better with TRBJ2-1. CDR3 nucleotide sequence: TGTGCCAGCAGTAGCCAGAGGCGGGGGGCCTACAATGAGCAGTTCTTC. Amino acid sequence: CASSSQRRGAYNEQFF.